The 19 T cell receptor beta chains below all came from one sample that was sequenced in a study of T cell responses to AZD1222 COVID-19 vaccine. Repertoires were generated with immunoSEQ multiplex PCR, while TCRdb's copy carries only in-frame clones and drops some. The table includes some 48,000 clones, approximately 86% detected once. Sequencing used peripheral blood, obtained 28 days after the second AZD1222 dose. The receptor set was obtained from an adult who received the AZD1222 COVID-19 vaccine.

The genes are TRBV2 and TRBJ1-2; tentatively, D is TRBD1 (5 bases). The CDR3 loop spans 15 amino acids. Trimming pared 0 bases from V and 7 bases from J, leaving 15 bases between. Germline loops: CDR1 SNHLY, CDR2 FYNNEI. This CDR3 is CASSEAQRSQGGYTF. In DNA form, the CDR3 reads TGTGCCAGCAGTGAAGCTCAGAGAAGCCAGGGTGGCTACACCTTC.

The CDR3 bases are TGTGCCAGCAGCCAAGATATGTGGAGAACCGGGGAGCTGTTTTTT. It is translated as CASSQDMWRTGELFF. The gene calls are TRBV4-2 and TRBJ2-2; no reliable D call. The CDR3 extends over 15 amino acids. Germline V lookup: CDR1 LGHNA, CDR2 YNFKEQ. Trimming stripped 0 bases from V and 5 bases from J, with 10 bases between.

The rearrangement links TRBV4-2 to TRBJ2-3; 7 nucleotides agree with TRBD2. The V and J ends lost 5 bases and 4 bases, in that order; junction bases with no gene match: 12. This CDR3 spans 16 amino acids. The germline CDR1 and CDR2 sequences are LGHNA and YNFKEQ. Here the CDR3 DNA reads TGTGCCAGCAGCAGTACGGGGGGTGGGGCGTCAGATACGCAGTATTTT. Protein: CASSSTGGGASDTQYF.

This clone was counted a few times. CDR3 protein: CASSHETGEAFF. DNA of the CDR3: TGTGCCAGCTCACACGAGACAGGGGAAGCTTTCTTT. This sequence joins TRBV18 and TRBJ1-1, with TRBD1 matching 7 bases. With 4 bases clipped from V and 8 bases from J, the junction kept 4 bases outside the gene matches. The germline V gene has CDR1 KGHSH and CDR2 LQKENI. The CDR3 has 12 amino acids.

This chain connects TRBV2 to TRBJ2-2; D not certain. The CDR3 consists of 14 residues. The V and J ends lost 6 bases and 1 base respectively, with 9 bases between them. Germline V gene sequence: CDR1 SNHLY, CDR2 FYNNEI. The CDR3 is CASRRRQNTGELFF. The CDR3, as DNA: TGTGCCAGCAGACGTAGACAGAACACCGGGGAGCTGTTTTTT.

This clone was recorded a few times. The chain has TRBV7-2 and TRBJ2-5, with 14 bases that match TRBD2. V shed 5 bases and J 5 bases; nucleotides not matched to a gene: 7. The CDR3 totals 16 residues. Germline CDR1 SGHTA, CDR2 FQGNSA. The CDR3 coding sequence is TGTGCCAGCAGCGGACTAGCGGGAGGCAGTTGGGAGACCCAGTACTTC. Protein: CASSGLAGGSWETQYF.

The rearrangement joins TRBV4-1 to TRBJ1-6, with TRBD1 identical over 8 bases. J was trimmed by 8 bases and V by 1 base; bases with no gene match: 7. The CDR3 spans 16 residues. The germline V gene encodes CDR1 MGHRA and CDR2 YSYEKL. CDR3 region: CASSQVGQGSDSPLHF. Here the CDR3 DNA reads TGCGCCAGCAGCCAAGTTGGACAGGGTTCGGATTCACCCCTCCACTTT.

This chain links TRBV5-8 with TRBJ1-5; D is unresolved. The CDR3 totals 14 residues. Germline assignment: CDR1 SGHTS and CDR2 YDEGEE. Trimming took 2 bases from V and 3 from J, leaving 9 bases between them. The CDR3 DNA sequence: TGTGCCAGCAGCTTATTGGAGAACAATCAGCCCCAGCATTTT. This gives the protein CASSLLENNQPQHF.

The J gene is TRBJ2-5, the V gene TRBV6-4; D tentatively reads TRBD1 or TRBD2 (5 bases each). The V end lost 0 bases, the J end lost 9 bases, and 20 bases lay between the germline ends. The CDR3 contains 16 residues. Germline CDR1 reads MRHNA; CDR2 reads SNTAGT. Here the CDR3 DNA reads TGTGCCAGCAGTGACTCGGATCGCCTCATGGGGGATCCCCAGTACTTC. It encodes CASSDSDRLMGDPQYF.

V gene TRBV7-9 combines with J gene TRBJ1-6; no clear D gene. The CDR3 is 15 amino acids. The germline gives CDR1 SEHNR, CDR2 FQNEAQ (reference sequence). Trimming took 4 bases from V and 0 from J, leaving 7 bases between them. The CDR3 DNA reads TGTGCCAGCAGCTCATCCGTCTCCTATAATTCACCCCTCCACTTT. This gives the protein CASSSSVSYNSPLHF. The complete variable domain, with remaining parts taken from reference TRBV7-9 and TRBJ1-6, reads DTGVSQNPRHKITKRGQNVTFRCDPISEHNRLYWYRQTLGQGPEFLTYFQNEAQLEKSRLLSDRFSAERPKGSFSTLEIQRTEQGDSAMYLCASSSSVSYNSPLHFGNGTRLTVT.

A single count supports this clone. The J gene is TRBJ2-7, the V gene TRBV20-1; TRBD1 is a possible D gene (5 bases). The germline V gene has CDR1 DFQATT and CDR2 SNEGSKA (reference sequence). Trimming removed 3 bases at V and 0 bases at J, with 15 bases between. This CDR3 comprises 15 residues. CDR3 DNA: TGCAGTGCTAGTGCCCCACAGGACCTCTCCTACGAGCAGTACTTC. Residues: CSASAPQDLSYEQYF.

Only one count was recorded for this clone. This chain joins TRBV10-3 and TRBJ2-7; D may be TRBD2 (6 bases). Trimming stripped 4 bases from V and 1 base from J, with 20 bases between. Germline V gives CDR1 ENHRY, CDR2 SYGVKD. The CDR3 is 17 residues long. DNA of the CDR3: TGTGCCATCAGTGGACCTGGGCAGCCGGGGGATTCCTACGAGCAGTACTTC. It codes for CAISGPGQPGDSYEQYF.

V is TRBV7-9 and J is TRBJ2-4; 7 bases match TRBD2. The CDR3 covers 15 residues. Germline CDR1 SEHNR, CDR2 FQNEAQ (reference sequence). V trimming: 5 bases; J trimming: 6 bases; junction bases outside the gene matches: 10. The DNA for the CDR3 is TGTGCCAGCAGCCCCCGACTAGCCCCCCCAAACATTCAGTACTTC. Translating it yields CASSPRLAPPNIQYF.

The chain joins TRBV11-2 to TRBJ1-1, with 8 bases that match TRBD1. CDR3 length: 15 residues. V dropped 3 bases and J dropped 8; count of bases not matched to a gene: 11. The germline gives CDR1 SGHAT, CDR2 FQNNGV. The CDR3 DNA reads as TGTGCCAGCAGCTTCGTCCAGGGGGCGCCTGGAGAAGCTTTCTTT. Amino acid sequence: CASSFVQGAPGEAFF.

The chain carries TRBV12-3 or TRBV12-4 and TRBJ2-2, with unresolved D. V dropped 2 bases and J dropped 6 bases, with 7 bases sitting between them. The CDR3 runs 13 residues. The CDR3 region has the DNA TGTGCCAGCAGTTTACTAGAAGCCGGGGAGCTGTTTTTT. Translated: CASSLLEAGELFF.

The chain employs TRBV14 and TRBJ1-2; no definite D call. The CDR3 totals 13 residues. The germline V gene encodes CDR1 SGHDN and CDR2 FVKESK. V gave up 7 bases and J gave up 7 bases, with 16 bases separating them. CDR3 residues: CASKGRKTGGYTF. In nucleotides, the CDR3 is TGTGCCAGCAAAGGGAGGAAAACGGGTGGCTACACCTTC.

This clone appeared a few times. The rearrangement links TRBV11-3 to TRBJ2-3; D remains unclear. V was trimmed by 3 bases and J by 3 bases, leaving 1 base between them. Germline CDR1 SGHNT, CDR2 YENEEA. This CDR3 comprises 11 residues. DNA of the CDR3: TGTGCCAGCAGCTTTACAGATACGCAGTATTTT. Its translation is CASSFTDTQYF.

The rearrangement joins TRBV5-8 to TRBJ1-2, with TRBD1 as a possible D gene (5 bases). The CDR3 is 13 residues long. The germline CDR1 and CDR2 sequences are SGHTS and YDEGEE. Trimming shortened V by 7 bases and J by 4 bases, and 14 bases separated the two germline ends. CDR3 sequence (DNA): TGTGCCAGCGACAGCAGATTCTTCTATGGCTACACCTTC. It specifies CASDSRFFYGYTF.

This clone has just a few counts. The rearrangement joins TRBV7-3 to TRBJ2-2; TRBD1 agrees at 7 bases. The CDR3 is 15 residues long. Germline CDR1 reads SGHTA; CDR2 reads FQGTGA. V lost 5 bases to trimming and J lost 4 bases; unmatched junction nucleotides: 7. The CDR3 bases are TGTGCCAGCAGCACGAGACAGGGCGGCACCGGGGAGCTGTTTTTT. It yields the protein CASSTRQGGTGELFF.